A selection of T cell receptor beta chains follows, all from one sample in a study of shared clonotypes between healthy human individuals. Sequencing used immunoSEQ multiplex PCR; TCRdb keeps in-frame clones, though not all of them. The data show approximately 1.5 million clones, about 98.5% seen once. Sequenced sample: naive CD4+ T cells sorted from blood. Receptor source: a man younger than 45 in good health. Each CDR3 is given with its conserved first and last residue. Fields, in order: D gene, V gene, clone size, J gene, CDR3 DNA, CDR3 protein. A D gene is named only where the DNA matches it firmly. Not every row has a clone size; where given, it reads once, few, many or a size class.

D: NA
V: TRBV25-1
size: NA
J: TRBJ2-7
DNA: TGTGCCAGCAGTAATAGGCAGGGGTACGAGCAGTACTTC
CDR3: CASSNRQGYEQYF

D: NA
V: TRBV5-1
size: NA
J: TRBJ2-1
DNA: TGCGCCACAGGACAGTCGAGCTCCTACAATGAGCAGTTCTTC
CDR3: CATGQSSSYNEQFF

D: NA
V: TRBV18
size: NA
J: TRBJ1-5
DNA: TGTGCCAGCTCTGGTTCAGGACCTAGCAATCAGCCCCAGCATTTT
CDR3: CASSGSGPSNQPQHF

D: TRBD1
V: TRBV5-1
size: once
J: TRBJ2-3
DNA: TGCGCCAGCAGCACTACAGGGGGACGCACAGATACGCAGTATTTT
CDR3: CASSTTGGRTDTQYF

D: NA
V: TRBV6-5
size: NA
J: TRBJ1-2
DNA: TGTGCCAGCAGTTACTCTGGCAGGCCGGGCTACACCTTC
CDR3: CASSYSGRPGYTF

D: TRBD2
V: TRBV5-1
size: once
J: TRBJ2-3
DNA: TGCGCCAGCAGCGTCCTAGCGGGAATGACAGATACGCAGTATTTT
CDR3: CASSVLAGMTDTQYF

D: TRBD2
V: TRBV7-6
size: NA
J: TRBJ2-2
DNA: TGTGCCAGCAGCCTCGGACTAGCGGGAGGGACCGGGGAGCTGTTTTTT
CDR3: CASSLGLAGGTGELFF

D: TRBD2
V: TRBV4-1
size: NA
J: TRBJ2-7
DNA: TGCGCCAGCAGCGGAACCCCCGGGACTATTTCCTACGAGCAGTACTTC
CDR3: CASSGTPGTISYEQYF

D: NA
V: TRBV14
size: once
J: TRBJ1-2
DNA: TGTGCCAGCAGCCAGGGGGGGACCGGCTATGGCTACACCTTC
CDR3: CASSQGGTGYGYTF

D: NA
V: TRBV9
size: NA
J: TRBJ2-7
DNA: TGTGCCAGCAGCGTAGGCGTAACAGCGACCTACGAGCAGTACTTC
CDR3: CASSVGVTATYEQYF

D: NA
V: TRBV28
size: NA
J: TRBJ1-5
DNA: TGTGCCAGCCGCCTTGGGCCTCGGGTCAATCAGCCCCAGCATTTT
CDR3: CASRLGPRVNQPQHF

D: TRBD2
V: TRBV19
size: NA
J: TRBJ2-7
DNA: TGTGCCAGTAGTGTGGGCAGGGCAGGGCCAGCGGGAGCAACCTCCTACGAGCAGTACTTC
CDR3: CASSVGRAGPAGATSYEQYF

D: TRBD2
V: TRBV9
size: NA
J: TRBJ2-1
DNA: TGTGCCAGCAGCGTAGTAGATGGGAGGGCCTGGAATGAGCAGTTCTTC
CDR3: CASSVVDGRAWNEQFF

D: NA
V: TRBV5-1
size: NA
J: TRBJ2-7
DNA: TGCGCCAGCAGCTTCCCTACAGAGACGAAGCAGTACTTC
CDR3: CASSFPTETKQYF

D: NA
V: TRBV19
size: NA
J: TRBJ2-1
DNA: TGTGCCAGTAGTCGAAGAGGGCACGGAATTAACCCGGCGGATGAGCAGTTCTTC
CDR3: CASSRRGHGINPADEQFF

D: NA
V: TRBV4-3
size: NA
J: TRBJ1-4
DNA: TGCGCCAGCAGCCGCCGGACCAGGGTCGGGAAAGAAAAACTGTTTTTT
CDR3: CASSRRTRVGKEKLFF

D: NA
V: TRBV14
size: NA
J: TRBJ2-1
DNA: TGTGCCAGCAGCCAACGATCCGGGACAACCCGATGGTACAATGAGCAGTTCTTC
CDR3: CASSQRSGTTRWYNEQFF

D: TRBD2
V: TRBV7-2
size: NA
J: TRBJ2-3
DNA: TGTGCCAGCAGCTTAAGCGGGGGGCGTGTAGATACGCAGTATTTT
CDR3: CASSLSGGRVDTQYF

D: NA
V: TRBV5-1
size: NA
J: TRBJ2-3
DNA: TGCGCCAGCAGCTTGAGGGTCGGGATTTATACGCAGTATTTT
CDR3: CASSLRVGIYTQYF

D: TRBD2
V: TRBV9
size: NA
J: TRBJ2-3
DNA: TGTGCCAGCAGCGTAGGGCCTAGCGGGAGGAGGTCAGATACGCAGTATTTT
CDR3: CASSVGPSGRRSDTQYF

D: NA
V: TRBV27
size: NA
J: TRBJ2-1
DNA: TGTGCCAGCCGGGCAGCCAGAAGCTCCTACAATGAGCAGTTCTTC
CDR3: CASRAARSSYNEQFF

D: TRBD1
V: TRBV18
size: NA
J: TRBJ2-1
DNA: TGTGCCAGCTCATCGCCGACCGGGACAGGGGTTAATGAGCAGTTCTTC
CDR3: CASSSPTGTGVNEQFF

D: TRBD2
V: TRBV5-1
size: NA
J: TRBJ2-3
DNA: TGCGCCAGCCGACTAGCGGGGCTCACAGATACGCAGTATTTT
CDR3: CASRLAGLTDTQYF

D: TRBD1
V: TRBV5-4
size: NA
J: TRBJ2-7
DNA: TGTGCCAGCAGCGGCCGGGACAGTGGGCACTACGAGCAGTACTTC
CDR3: CASSGRDSGHYEQYF

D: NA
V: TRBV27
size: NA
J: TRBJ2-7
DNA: TGTGCCAGCAGTTTAGAGCCGGTCTTGACCTACGAGCAGTACTTC
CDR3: CASSLEPVLTYEQYF

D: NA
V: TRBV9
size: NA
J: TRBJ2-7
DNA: TGTGCCAGCAGCGTAGGCGGGGACAACTCCTACGAGCAGTACTTC
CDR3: CASSVGGDNSYEQYF

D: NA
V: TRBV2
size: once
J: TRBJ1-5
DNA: TGTGCCAGCAGTCCCGGACACTACAATCAGCCCCAGCATTTT
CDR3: CASSPGHYNQPQHF

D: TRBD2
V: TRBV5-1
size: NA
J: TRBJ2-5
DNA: TGCGCCAGCATGGGTGGACTAGCGGGAGGGCCCGGCGAAGAGACCCAGTACTTC
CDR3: CASMGGLAGGPGEETQYF